This T cell receptor (beta chain) was sequenced in a study of blood T cells in healthy people across ages (dated by TCRdb to about 2015). About the full investigation: In model experiments, roughly one uniquely barcoded TCR beta cDNA molecule per two T cells was captured by template switching. The donors were split into four age groups: young (average 16 years), middle-aged (over 35), aged (more than 60) and long-lived (over 80). Using deep sequencing normalized with unique cDNA molecular identifiers, the study measured how TCR beta repertoire diversity changes with age. To avoid experimental bias, donors of different ages were distributed randomly across sequencing lanes. The study analyzed two additional independent replicas of 1 million unique cDNA reads from the same blood draw for two donors, one aged 18 to 29 and one aged 80 or older.

Library construction relied on 5' RACE. The run used an Illumina HiSeq 2500. A second PCR of roughly 7 to 11 cycles was performed with a sample-barcoded 5' primer and a J-beta primer mix. A template-switch 5' adaptor carrying 12 random nucleotides introduced a unique molecular identifier onto each TCR beta cDNA molecule. Each sample yielded at least 2.5 million CDR3-containing paired-end reads. First-strand cDNA synthesis was performed from all RNA using the Mint cDNA synthesis kit, with priming by a TRBC-specific oligonucleotide. After uracil-DNA glycosylase treatment, a first 18-cycle PCR used universal primers M1SS and BC2_uni_R on all cDNA. As for how the authors treated the data: Normalization of each sample was performed by random selection of 1 million high-quality reads, each carrying a distinct molecular identifier. Instead of being binned into consensus sequences, reads that shared molecular identifiers were thrown out. CDR3 identification, clonotype clustering and error correction used MiTCR with a Q25 quality threshold and the strictest error-elimination algorithm. A nonparametric unseen species model with Euler transformation was used to estimate lower-bound total TCR beta diversity. TCRdb reprocessing: public reads trimmed at Q25 with fastp, clones called with MiXCR, in-frame beta chains kept. Every entry covers one CDR3 protein and lists the most common genes and DNA from its rows. These V and J calls originate from TCRdb's pipeline instead of the authors' own analysis. This sample has hundreds of thousands of distinct CDR3 sequences in its table, and about 59% of those were observed once. Around 30% of the sample is held by the ten biggest clonotypes.

The CDR3 covers 13 residues, taking in both the cysteine and the phenylalanine. Solely the CDR3 DNA is kept, with 39 bases framed from the first base. Reading the germline V gene gives CDR1 MNHNS and CDR2 SASEGT. V was cut back by 2 bases and J by 7 bases, leaving a gap of 8 bases between them. The roughly 39 donors, aged about 6 to 95 years, were systemically healthy Caucasian individuals from Russia. Around 9.7 milliliters of peripheral blood were collected from each donor into EDTA-treated Vacutainer tubes. Ficoll-Paque density-gradient centrifugation was used to isolate PBMCs, with at least 7 million obtained per sample. Total RNA was extracted from PBMCs with Trizol reagent, with at least 6 micrograms obtained per sample. For every donor, an aliquot of PBMCs went through flow cytometry to measure the percentages of naive CD45RAhigh/CD27high T cells. This clonotype has more than one count but fewer than ten. Its antigen specificity is not known. Base-call qualities are not available, and no considerably larger clone is one nucleotide away.

The paper as a whole reports these results and caveats: Since profiling was done on bulk unsorted PBMCs, naive and antigen-experienced compartments could not be conclusively compared. The CMV infection status of donors was not known, potentially confounding age-related changes in expanded clonotypes. Estimates of total diversity based on one million sequenced T cells were considered lower bounds and underestimates. The long-lived group showed more naive CD4+ T cells, fewer expanded clones and increased TCR diversity than the aged group, suggesting age selection. Observed TCR beta diversity per million T cells fell roughly linearly with age, and a significant reduction was already apparent by age around 40. There was a strong correlation between observed TCR beta diversity and the percentage of naive T cells measured by flow cytometry.

The TCR was taken from a man under 40 in good health. Sequenced material: blood. The chain is assembled from TRBV6-1 and TRBJ1-4; a confident D gene designation cannot be given. In nucleotides, the sequence is TGTGCCAGCAGTGAAATTACAGTTGAAAAACTGTTTTTT. The resulting protein is CASSEITVEKLFF.